The 28 T cell receptor beta chains given below trace back to one sample, sequenced in a study of blood T cell repertoires in COVID-19. The repertoire was sequenced with immunoSEQ multiplex PCR; TCRdb's copy has only in-frame clones and lacks some. The sample lists hundreds of thousands of clones, roughly nine tenths occurring once. Input material: peripheral blood. These receptors were obtained from a man between 60 and 70 years old who had recovered from COVID-19.

The CDR3 DNA sequence: TGTGCCAGCAGTGAACAGGGAAAAGAGACCCAGTACTTC. Translated, it gives CASSEQGKETQYF. This chain uses TRBV28 with TRBJ2-5; weak D call: TRBD1 (6 bases). Looked up from germline, CDR1 is MDHEN and CDR2 is SYDVKM. Trimming cost V 5 bases and J 3 bases, with 10 bases left between them. CDR3 length equals 13 residues.

J is TRBJ2-2 and V is TRBV3-1 (or the pseudogene TRBV3-2), with a weak D call TRBD2 (7 bases). V lost 3 bases and J 2 bases, leaving 16 bases between the germline ends. The CDR3 contains 17 residues. The germline CDR1 and CDR2 sequences are LGHDT and YNNKEL (reference sequence). In nucleotides, the CDR3 is TGTGCCAGCAGCCATTTTGAGGGGGGGCATAACACCGGGGAGCTGTTTTTT. Residues: CASSHFEGGHNTGELFF.

On this clone itself: This specimen includes other DNA sequences encoding the same CDR3. The rearrangement joins TRBV19 to TRBJ1-5; perhaps TRBD1 as D (5 bases). This CDR3 has 15 residues. Trimming shortened V by 3 bases and J by 2 bases, and 11 bases separated the two germline ends. Germline V gives CDR1 LNHDA, CDR2 SQIVND (reference sequence). The CDR3 nucleotides are TGTGCCAGTAGTATCGGCAGGGCCGGCAATCAGCCCCAGCATTTT. As protein: CASSIGRAGNQPQHF.

The chain combines TRBV7-9 with TRBJ2-5, with 16 positions matching TRBD2. V was pared by 4 bases and J by 1 base, with 6 bases of the junction left unmatched. The CDR3 is 18 residues long. The germline gives CDR1 SEHNR, CDR2 FQNEAQ (reference sequence). The CDR3 DNA reads as TGTGCCAGCAGCTGGGGACTAGCGGGAGGGCCAGGCCAAGAGACCCAGTACTTC. This codes for CASSWGLAGGPGQETQYF.

This sequence joins TRBV27 and TRBJ1-5; tentatively, D is TRBD1 (6 bases). This CDR3 spans 17 amino acids. CDR1 MNHEY and CDR2 SMNVEV come from the germline V gene (reference sequence). V was trimmed by 6 bases and J by 0 bases, leaving 18 bases between them. The CDR3 sequence is CASRVGGGGYSNQPQHF. The CDR3 DNA is TGTGCCAGCAGGGTAGGGGGTGGGGGTTATAGCAATCAGCCCCAGCATTTT.

The V and J genes are TRBV5-4 and TRBJ1-3; no clear D gene. Germline lookup yields CDR1 SGHNT and CDR2 YYREEE (reference sequence). This CDR3 region has 15 residues. The V end was cut by 2 bases, the J end by 0 bases, with 9 bases between. The CDR3 protein is CASSFEAVSGNTIYF. The CDR3 DNA reads TGTGCCAGCAGCTTTGAGGCTGTCTCTGGAAACACCATATATTTT.

The rearrangement joins TRBV15 to TRBJ1-4; weak D call: TRBD1 (5 bases). CDR1 LNHNV and CDR2 YYDKDF come from the germline V gene (reference sequence). The CDR3 has 14 residues. V lost 8 bases to trimming and J lost 3 bases, with 13 bases between them. The chain's CDR3 is CATGGRGSNEKLFF. CDR3 DNA sequence: TGTGCCACCGGAGGGAGGGGCTCTAATGAAAAACTGTTTTTT. The full variable domain, with the rest looked up from reference TRBV15 and TRBJ1-4, is DAMVIQNPRYQVTQFGKPVTLSCSQTLNHNVMYWYQQKSSQAPKLLFHYYDKDFNNEADTPDNFQSRRPNTSFCFLDIRSPGLGDTAMYLCATGGRGSNEKLFFGSGTQLSVL.

The rearrangement links TRBV5-1 to TRBJ1-1, with D possibly being TRBD1 (5 bases). The CDR3 is 14 residues long. Germline V gene data show CDR1 as SGHRS and CDR2 as YFSETQ. The V end lost 4 bases, the J end lost 1 base, and 11 bases lay between the germline ends. Here the CDR3 reads CASSTTATNTEAFF. The CDR3 DNA reads TGCGCCAGCAGCACGACAGCGACGAACACTGAAGCTTTCTTT.

The chain is built from TRBV7-9 and TRBJ2-5; D remains ambiguous. The V gene lost 4 bases and the J gene lost 3 bases, with 3 bases spanning the gap. Germline CDR1 and CDR2: SEHNR and FQNEAQ (reference sequence). There are 11 residues in the CDR3. The CDR3 is CASSSEETQYF. The CDR3 nucleotides read TGTGCCAGCAGCTCCGAAGAGACCCAGTACTTC.

The chain employs TRBV2 and TRBJ1-2; D is perhaps TRBD1 (6 bases). Germline V gene data show CDR1 as SNHLY and CDR2 as FYNNEI. The CDR3 runs to 14 residues. V gave up 2 bases and J gave up 6 bases, with 13 bases separating them. In nucleotides, the CDR3 is TGTGCCAGCAGTGAAAACAGGGAAAGACATGGCTACACCTTC. Protein sequence: CASSENRERHGYTF.

The chain couples TRBV28 to TRBJ2-7; possibly TRBD1 for D (6 bases). Trimming left V 6 bases short and J 6 bases short, with 18 bases between. The CDR3 runs to 14 residues. CDR1 and CDR2 (germline): MDHEN, SYDVKM. CDR3 region: CASSRQGGVSEQYF. CDR3 DNA: TGTGCCAGCAGCCGTCAAGGGGGAGTAAGCGAGCAGTACTTC.

This clone appeared once. The V and J genes are TRBV29-1 and TRBJ1-2; D gene ambiguous. Germline V gene data show CDR1 as SQVTM and CDR2 as ANQGSEA. Trimming took off 1 base at V and 4 bases at J, with 16 bases between the two ends. The CDR3 runs to 15 residues. The CDR3 protein is CSVEGWVSEGYGYTF. CDR3 DNA: TGCAGCGTTGAAGGTTGGGTCTCCGAGGGCTATGGCTACACCTTC.

The chain links TRBV28 to TRBJ2-6; D unclear. This CDR3 region has 15 residues. Germline V gives CDR1 MDHEN, CDR2 SYDVKM. Trimming left V 6 bases short and J 0 bases short, with 9 bases between. CDR3: CASSPPGSGANVLTF. CDR3 nucleotide sequence: TGTGCCAGCAGCCCCCCGGGCTCTGGGGCCAACGTCCTGACTTTC.

For this clone: Other nucleotide sequences from this sample produce the same CDR3. This chain uses TRBV6-5 with TRBJ1-5; D possibly corresponds to TRBD1 (6 bases). Germline V gene sequence: CDR1 MNHEY, CDR2 SVGAGI. V was shortened by 6 bases and J by 1 base, with 13 bases between the two germline ends. This CDR3 has 15 residues. The CDR3 region is CASRRTARSNQPQHF. The CDR3 nucleotides read TGTGCCAGCAGAAGGACAGCCCGGAGCAATCAGCCCCAGCATTTT.

This clone appeared once. The chain combines TRBV7-6 with TRBJ2-7; a possible D gene is TRBD2 (6 bases). Trimming took 4 bases from V and 6 from J, leaving 13 bases between them. Germline CDR1 and CDR2: SGHVS and FNYEAQ. The CDR3 runs 13 residues. CDR3 sequence (DNA): TGTGCCAGCAGCTCGGGGACTTTGAGCGAGCAGTACTTC. It translates to CASSSGTLSEQYF.

The chain employs TRBV30 and TRBJ1-1; 8 nucleotides align to TRBD1. The CDR3 runs to 13 residues. Germline CDR1 and CDR2: GTSNPN and SVGIG (reference sequence). With V trimmed by 4 bases and J by 6 bases, 7 bases remained unmatched. In nucleotides, the CDR3 is TGTGCCTGGAAACCGGACAGGGCGCCTGAAGCTTTCTTT. Translating gives CAWKPDRAPEAFF. The complete variable domain, with remaining parts taken from reference TRBV30 and TRBJ1-1, reads SQTIHQWPATLVQPVGSPLSLECTVEGTSNPNLYWYRQAAGRGLQLLFYSVGIGQISSEVPQNLSASRPQDRQFILSSKKLLLSDSGFYLCAWKPDRAPEAFFGQGTRLTVV.

This clone was found once. The CDR3 sequence is CASSYGGRKTEAFF. CDR3 DNA: TGTGCCAGCAGTTACGGAGGTAGGAAAACTGAAGCTTTCTTT. V is TRBV6-6 and J is TRBJ1-1, with unresolved D. Trimming removed 2 bases at V and 5 bases at J, with 12 bases between. CDR1 MNHNY and CDR2 SVGAGI come from the germline V gene (reference sequence). This CDR3 has 14 amino acids.

For this clone: The sample contains more than one DNA sequence encoding this CDR3. The CDR3 sequence is CASSRSYEQYF. CDR3 nucleotide sequence: TGTGCCAGCAGCAGGTCCTACGAGCAGTACTTC. V usage is TRBV2 and J usage is TRBJ2-7; the D is unclear. Germline CDR1 is SNHLY and CDR2 is FYNNEI. Trimming removed 6 bases from V and 1 base from J, with 4 bases in between. CDR3 length: 11 amino acids. The full variable domain, in which reference TRBV2 and TRBJ2-7 provide the parts outside the CDR3, is EPEVTQTPSHQVTQMGQEVILRCVPISNHLYFYWYRQILGQKVEFLVSFYNNEISEKSEIFDDQFSVERPDGSNFTLKIRSTKLEDSAMYFCASSRSYEQYFGPGTRLTVT.

The CDR3 spells CASSQANLQGGYGYTF. The CDR3 region has the DNA TGTGCCAGCAGCCAAGCCAACCTACAGGGCGGCTATGGCTACACCTTC. The chain recombines TRBV3-1 (or the pseudogene TRBV3-2) with TRBJ1-2; possibly TRBD1 for D (6 bases). CDR3 length: 16 amino acids. Germline CDR1 LGHDT, CDR2 YNNKEL (reference sequence). Deletions cut 1 base from V and 4 bases from J, with 16 bases between.

The genes are TRBV12-3 or TRBV12-4 and TRBJ2-4; D is perhaps TRBD2 (5 bases). V shed 5 bases and J shed 8 bases, with 7 bases lying between them. This CDR3 is built from 11 residues. CDR3 in DNA: TGTGCCAGCAGTGGGAGAGACATTCAGTACTTC. Its translation: CASSGRDIQYF.

The chain recombines TRBV11-3 with TRBJ2-3, with D perhaps matching TRBD1 (6 bases). Germline CDR1 is SGHNT and CDR2 is YENEEA. CDR3 length: 16 residues. The V and J ends lost 5 bases and 0 bases respectively, with 15 bases between them. CDR3 loop: CASSQSTGPSTDTQYF. CDR3 in DNA: TGTGCCAGCAGCCAATCGACAGGCCCTAGCACAGATACGCAGTATTTT. The whole variable domain, filled in from reference TRBV11-3 and TRBJ2-3, reads EAGVVQSPRYKIIEKKQPVAFWCNPISGHNTLYWYLQNLGQGPELLIRYENEEAVDDSQLPKDRFSAERLKGVDSTLKIQPAELGDSAVYLCASSQSTGPSTDTQYFGPGTRLTVL.

The chain is built from TRBV7-2 and TRBJ1-6; maybe TRBD1 (5 bases). CDR1 and CDR2 (germline): SGHTA, FQGNSA. Between the trimmed V and J ends, which lost 2 bases and 5 bases, there was a span of 7 bases. This CDR3 spans 14 amino acids. Here the CDR3 DNA reads TGTGCCAGCAGCTTATTGGGGCATAATTCACCCCTCCACTTT. The encoded protein is CASSLLGHNSPLHF.

The CDR3 loop reads CAINGQSNYGYTF. The CDR3 DNA reads as TGTGCCATCAATGGACAGAGTAACTATGGCTACACCTTC. V usage is TRBV10-3 and J usage is TRBJ1-2; tentative D call: TRBD1 (6 bases). The CDR3 consists of 13 residues. Looked up from germline, CDR1 is ENHRY and CDR2 is SYGVKD. Trimming pared 7 bases from V and 1 base from J, leaving 10 bases between.

This chain joins TRBV20-1 and TRBJ2-1, with D possibly matching TRBD2 (6 bases). The V end lost 3 bases, the J end lost 0 bases, and 15 bases lay between the germline ends. The germline V gene encodes CDR1 DFQATT and CDR2 SNEGSKA (reference sequence). The CDR3 contains 16 residues. The CDR3 bases are TGCAGTGCTAGTCCCACGGGTAGCGGCTCCTACAATGAGCAGTTCTTC. Amino acids: CSASPTGSGSYNEQFF.

The chain is built from TRBV11-2 and TRBJ2-1, with D possibly TRBD2 on 5 matching bases. The V and J ends lost 6 bases and 2 bases respectively, with 11 bases between them. CDR1 and CDR2 from the germline V gene are SGHAT and FQNNGV. The CDR3 extends over 14 amino acids. The CDR3 coding sequence is TGTGCCAGCAGGAAGGACTTTACCTACAATGAGCAGTTCTTC. Amino acids: CASRKDFTYNEQFF.

The chain employs TRBV7-8 and TRBJ2-4, with 10 bases that match TRBD1. There are 15 residues in the CDR3. The V segment lost 5 bases and the J segment 5 bases; nucleotides outside the gene matches: 6. Germline V lookup: CDR1 SGHVS, CDR2 FQNEAQ. The chain's CDR3 is CASSRGGQGQNIQYF. The CDR3 DNA sequence: TGTGCCAGCAGCCGTGGGGGACAGGGGCAAAACATTCAGTACTTC.

The CDR3 coding sequence is TGTGCCAGCAGCTGGACAGGGTTAAGCAATCAGCCCCAGCATTTT. Its translation is CASSWTGLSNQPQHF. The gene calls are TRBV7-2 and TRBJ1-5, with 8 nucleotides matching TRBD1. CDR3 length: 15 amino acids. J was trimmed by 1 base and V by 4 bases; bases with no gene match: 3. Germline V gene data show CDR1 as SGHTA and CDR2 as FQGNSA.

In this sample, this clone turned up a few times. The chain uses TRBV4-2 and TRBJ1-3; TRBD1 aligns across 7 bases. The CDR3 is 20 residues long. With 0 bases clipped from V and 0 bases from J, the junction kept 14 bases outside the gene matches. Germline CDR1 reads LGHNA; CDR2 reads YNFKEQ. CDR3 region: CASSQDFSGGGLISGNTIYF. The CDR3 DNA reads as TGTGCCAGCAGCCAAGATTTCTCGGGAGGGGGCCTCATCTCTGGAAACACCATATATTTT.